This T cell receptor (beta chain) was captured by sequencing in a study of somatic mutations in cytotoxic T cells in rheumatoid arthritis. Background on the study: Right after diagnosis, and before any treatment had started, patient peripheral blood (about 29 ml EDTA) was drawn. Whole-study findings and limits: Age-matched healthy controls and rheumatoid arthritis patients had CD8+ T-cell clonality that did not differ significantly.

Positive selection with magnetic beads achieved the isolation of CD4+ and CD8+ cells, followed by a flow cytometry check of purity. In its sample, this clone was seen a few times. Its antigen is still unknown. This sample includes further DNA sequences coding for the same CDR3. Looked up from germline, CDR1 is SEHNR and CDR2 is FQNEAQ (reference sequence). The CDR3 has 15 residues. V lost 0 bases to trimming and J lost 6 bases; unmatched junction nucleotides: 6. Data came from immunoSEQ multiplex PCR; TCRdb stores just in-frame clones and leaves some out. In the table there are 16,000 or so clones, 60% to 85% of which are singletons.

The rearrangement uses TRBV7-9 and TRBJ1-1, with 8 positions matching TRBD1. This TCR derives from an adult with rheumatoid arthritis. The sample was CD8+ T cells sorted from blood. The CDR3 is CASSLAQGARAEAFF. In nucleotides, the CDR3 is TGTGCCAGCAGCTTAGCGCAGGGGGCGAGAGCTGAAGCTTTCTTT.